One sample yielded the 9 T cell receptor beta chains listed below, sequenced in a study of T cell changes during pregnancy in multiple sclerosis. The repertoire was sequenced with immunoSEQ multiplex PCR; TCRdb's copy has only in-frame clones and lacks some. The sample yields about 100,000 clones, 85% to 95% seen once. The source material was peripheral blood, sampled in the third trimester of pregnancy. Every receptor here comes from a female donor in good health, enrolled as a control in a pregnancy study.

The V call is TRBV19, the J call TRBJ2-3; D unresolved. The CDR3 is 16 amino acids. Germline values: CDR1 LNHDA, CDR2 SQIVND (reference sequence). Trimming left V 2 bases short and J 0 bases short, with 12 bases between. This chain's CDR3 is CASSITRLTSTDTQYF. CDR3 DNA sequence: TGTGCCAGTAGTATAACACGTCTGACAAGCACAGATACGCAGTATTTT. The full variable domain, completed using reference TRBV19 and TRBJ2-3, is DGGITQSPKYLFRKEGQNVTLSCEQNLNHDAMYWYRQDPGQGLRLIYYSQIVNDFQKGDIAEGYSVSREKKESFPLTVTSAQKNPTAFYLCASSITRLTSTDTQYFGPGTRLTVL.

This chain joins TRBV27 and TRBJ2-7; 7 bases line up with TRBD1. V trimming: 3 bases; J trimming: 3 bases; junction bases outside the gene matches: 5. The germline V gene has CDR1 MNHEY and CDR2 SMNVEV (reference sequence). CDR3 length: 14 residues. The CDR3 sequence is CASSLGDSRYEQYF. CDR3 bases: TGTGCCAGCAGTTTGGGGGACAGCCGCTACGAGCAGTACTTC.

V is TRBV18 and J is TRBJ1-4; D is undetermined. Deletions cut 2 bases from V and 3 bases from J, with 7 bases between. CDR1 and CDR2 from the germline V gene are KGHSH and LQKENI. CDR3 length: 14 residues. CDR3 in amino acids: CASSPGQSNEKLFF. The CDR3 region has the DNA TGTGCCAGCTCACCAGGGCAGTCTAATGAAAAACTGTTTTTT.

The rearrangement links TRBV7-2 to TRBJ1-6; 7 positions match TRBD1. J gave up 5 bases and V 5 bases, and 9 bases lay outside the gene matches. The CDR3 is 16 residues long. The germline gives CDR1 SGHTA, CDR2 FQGNSA. The CDR3 loop is CASSRSRTGDNSPLHF. CDR3 nucleotide sequence: TGTGCCAGCAGCCGCAGCCGGACAGGCGATAATTCACCCCTCCACTTT.

This rearrangement joins TRBV10-3 to TRBJ1-5; 10 bases are a match to TRBD1. Germline V gene lookup returns CDR1 ENHRY and CDR2 SYGVKD. The CDR3 spans 13 residues. J was trimmed by 1 base and V by 9 bases; bases with no gene match: 0. The CDR3 here is CAMGQGSNQPQHF. CDR3 bases: TGTGCCATGGGACAGGGGAGCAATCAGCCCCAGCATTTT.

The chain joins TRBV11-3 to TRBJ2-2; 11 nucleotides agree with TRBD2. J lost 4 bases, V lost 5 bases, and 9 bases had no gene match. This CDR3 comprises 17 residues. Germline CDR1 is SGHNT and CDR2 is YENEEA. The CDR3 nucleotides read TGTGCCAGCAGCCCTTGGGGACTAGCGGAGAGCACCGGGGAGCTGTTTTTT. Protein: CASSPWGLAESTGELFF.

This chain connects TRBV7-9 to TRBJ1-5, with unresolved D. V shed 2 bases and J shed 1 base, with 6 bases lying between them. The CDR3 loop spans 14 amino acids. Germline V CDR1 and CDR2: SEHNR, FQNEAQ (reference sequence). CDR3 region: CASSLTQSNQPQHF. CDR3 bases: TGTGCCAGCAGCTTAACCCAGAGCAATCAGCCCCAGCATTTT.

The chain uses TRBV27 and TRBJ1-2, with 7 bases aligning to TRBD1. Per germline, CDR1 MNHEY and CDR2 SMNVEV (reference sequence). The length of the CDR3 is 13 residues. The V gene end was trimmed by 6 bases and the J gene end by 2 bases; junction bases not matched to a gene: 3. CDR3 amino acids: CASSETGNYGYTF. CDR3 coding DNA: TGTGCCAGCAGCGAGACAGGGAACTATGGCTACACCTTC.

The chain is built from TRBV5-6 and TRBJ2-1; 9 bases agree with TRBD1. The CDR3 loop spans 13 amino acids. CDR1 is SGHDT and CDR2 is YYEEEE in the germline V gene. V dropped 4 bases and J dropped 7; count of bases not matched to a gene: 3. CDR3 DNA sequence: TGTGCCAGCAGCCCGACAGGGGGGAATGAGCAGTTCTTC. It is translated as CASSPTGGNEQFF.